This TCR beta chain was recovered during a study of T cell changes during pregnancy in multiple sclerosis. The CDR3 totals 13 residues. Germline V lookup: CDR1 SEHNR, CDR2 FQNEAQ (reference sequence). V was trimmed by 2 bases and J by 4 bases, leaving 6 bases between them. The data were produced by immunoSEQ multiplex PCR, yet TCRdb's version contains in-frame clones alone and is incomplete. The sample yields about 96,000 clones, 85% to 95% seen once. The sequence derives from a female donor with multiple sclerosis, enrolled in a pregnancy study. The rearrangement uses TRBV7-9 and TRBJ1-5; D remains ambiguous. The source was peripheral blood, collected in the first trimester of pregnancy. CDR3 sequence: CASSLTENQPQHF. The CDR3 region has the DNA TGTGCCAGCAGCTTAACAGAAAATCAGCCCCAGCATTTT.